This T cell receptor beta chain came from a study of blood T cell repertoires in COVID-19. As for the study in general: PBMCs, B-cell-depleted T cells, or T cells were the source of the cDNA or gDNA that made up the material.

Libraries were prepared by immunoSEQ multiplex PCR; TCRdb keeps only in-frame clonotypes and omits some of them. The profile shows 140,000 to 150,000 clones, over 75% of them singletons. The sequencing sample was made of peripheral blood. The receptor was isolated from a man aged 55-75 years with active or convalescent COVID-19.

The CDR3 nucleotides read TGTGCCAGTAGTAGGTTCTGGGGACTAGACACCGGGGAGCTGTTTTTT. It translates to CASSRFWGLDTGELFF. The chain couples TRBV19 to TRBJ2-2, with 8 bases fitting TRBD2. Germline CDR1 is LNHDA and CDR2 is SQIVND (reference sequence). The CDR3 covers 16 residues. Unmatched junction bases numbered 7, after V lost 4 bases and J lost 3 bases. Based on the CDR3 plus reference TRBV19 and TRBJ2-2, the full variable domain is DGGITQSPKYLFRKEGQNVTLSCEQNLNHDAMYWYRQDPGQGLRLIYYSQIVNDFQKGDIAEGYSVSREKKESFPLTVTSAQKNPTAFYLCASSRFWGLDTGELFFGEGSRLTVL.